These 30 T cell receptor beta chains originate from one sample sequenced in a study of blood T cell repertoires in COVID-19. Data came from immunoSEQ multiplex PCR; TCRdb stores just in-frame clones and leaves some out. The data hold 50,000 to 60,000 clones, with 80% to 85% observed a single time. The sequencing sample was made of peripheral blood. The source is a human donor in a cohort sampled during active or convalescent COVID-19.

J is TRBJ1-1 and V is TRBV6-5; TRBD1 agrees at 9 bases. Germline V gene data show CDR1 as MNHEY and CDR2 as SVGAGI. The CDR3 length is 15 residues. After removal of 8 bases from V and 4 bases from J, the junction contained 11 bases not matched to a gene. CDR3 DNA sequence: TGTGCCAGCCTCAGTCGCCGGGACAGGGTCACTGAAGCTTTCTTT. Amino acids: CASLSRRDRVTEAFF.

This sequence joins TRBV14 and TRBJ2-1; 7 nucleotides agree with TRBD1. This CDR3 region has 12 residues. Trimming at V came to 4 bases and at J to 14 bases, leaving 8 bases not matched to a gene. Germline CDR1 reads SGHDN; CDR2 reads FVKESK. The CDR3 sequence: CASSRDRVKEFF. The CDR3 DNA is TGTGCCAGCAGCCGTGACAGGGTGAAGGAGTTCTTC. Using reference TRBV14 and TRBJ2-1 for the parts outside the CDR3, the full variable domain is EAGVTQFPSHSVIEKGQTVTLRCDPISGHDNLYWYRRVMGKEIKFLLHFVKESKQDESGMPNNRFLAERTGGTYSTLKVQPAELEDSGVYFCASSRDRVKEFFGPGTRLTVL.

In nucleotides, the CDR3 is TGTGCCAGCAGCTTAAGACAGGGAGGAGCTGAAGCTTTCTTT. Protein product: CASSLRQGGAEAFF. The J gene is TRBJ1-1, the V gene TRBV11-1; 7 bases map to TRBD1. In germline, CDR1 is SGHAT, CDR2 FQDESV (reference sequence). The CDR3 is 14 residues long. V gave up 2 bases and J gave up 6 bases; unmatched junction bases: 6. The whole variable domain, filled in from reference TRBV11-1 and TRBJ1-1, reads EAEVAQSPRYKITEKSQAVAFWCDPISGHATLYWYRQILGQGPELLVQFQDESVVDDSQLPKDRFSAERLKGVDSTLKIQPAELGDSAMYLCASSLRQGGAEAFFGQGTRLTVV.

The chain joins TRBV14 to TRBJ2-3; 10 bases align to TRBD2. CDR3 length equals 17 residues. V lost 0 bases, J lost 2 bases, and 5 bases stayed unmatched. CDR1 and CDR2 (germline): SGHDN, FVKESK. The CDR3 coding sequence is TGTGCCAGCAGCCAAGATAAGCGGGGGGGCGTCACAGATACGCAGTATTTT. As protein: CASSQDKRGGVTDTQYF. The complete variable domain, with remaining parts taken from reference TRBV14 and TRBJ2-3, reads EAGVTQFPSHSVIEKGQTVTLRCDPISGHDNLYWYRRVMGKEIKFLLHFVKESKQDESGMPNNRFLAERTGGTYSTLKVQPAELEDSGVYFCASSQDKRGGVTDTQYFGPGTRLTVL.

The rearrangement links TRBV27 to TRBJ1-5; TRBD1 is a possible D gene (6 bases). V lost 8 bases and J 3 bases, leaving 14 bases between the germline ends. The CDR3 loop spans 14 amino acids. Germline CDR1 and CDR2: MNHEY and SMNVEV (reference sequence). The CDR3 is CASGKRGFNQPQHF. The CDR3 DNA reads as TGTGCCAGCGGAAAAAGGGGGTTCAATCAGCCCCAGCATTTT.

Only a few counts were recorded for this clone. The CDR3 nucleotides are TGTGCCAGCAGCTTAAATGTACAGGGGGGCAATGGCTACACCTTC. Its translation: CASSLNVQGGNGYTF. V usage is TRBV7-3 and J usage is TRBJ1-2; 8 bases agree with TRBD1. With 1 base clipped from V and 6 bases from J, the junction kept 7 bases outside the gene matches. This CDR3 comprises 15 residues. The germline CDR1 and CDR2 sequences are SGHTA and FQGTGA.

The count of this clone is one. The chain links TRBV6-5 to TRBJ1-4; 10 bases align to TRBD1. V lost 3 bases, J lost 8 bases, and 9 bases stayed unmatched. Germline V gene lookup returns CDR1 MNHEY and CDR2 SVGAGI. This CDR3 contains 16 residues. This CDR3 is CASSYRDRGIFEKLFF. CDR3 in DNA: TGTGCCAGCAGTTATCGGGACAGGGGTATTTTCGAAAAACTGTTTTTT.

The CDR3 DNA follows: TGTGCCAGCAGTGTCGGCACCGGGGGGGCCTACGAGCAGTACTTC. Its translation is CASSVGTGGAYEQYF. This chain connects TRBV28 to TRBJ2-7; 8 bases line up with TRBD2. This CDR3 comprises 15 residues. Per germline, CDR1 MDHEN and CDR2 SYDVKM. Trimming at V came to 5 bases and at J to 2 bases, leaving 8 bases not matched to a gene.

This rearrangement joins TRBV12-5 to TRBJ2-1; D ambiguous. Germline V lookup: CDR1 LGHNT, CDR2 FRNRAP. Between the trimmed V and J ends, which lost 3 bases and 3 bases, there was a span of 6 bases. CDR3 size: 13 residues. CDR3 loop: CASGFYGYNEQFF. CDR3 in DNA: TGTGCTAGTGGTTTTTACGGCTACAATGAGCAGTTCTTC.

This clone was seen a handful of times. The chain employs TRBV5-6 and TRBJ2-7, with a weak D call TRBD2 (6 bases). The CDR3 covers 13 residues. Germline lookup yields CDR1 SGHDT and CDR2 YYEEEE. V was clipped by 4 bases and J by 3 bases, with 11 bases between them. CDR3 in amino acids: CASSPSGGYEQYF. DNA of the CDR3: TGTGCCAGCAGCCCCTCCGGGGGCTACGAGCAGTACTTC.

This chain joins TRBV5-6 and TRBJ2-7; D is perhaps TRBD2 (5 bases). V was shortened by 4 bases and J by 6 bases, with 17 bases between the two germline ends. Germline CDR1 is SGHDT and CDR2 is YYEEEE. This CDR3 is 14 amino acids long. The CDR3 DNA follows: TGTGCCAGCAGCCTCAGCGGATGGACCGGCGAGCAGTACTTC. Protein sequence: CASSLSGWTGEQYF.

This clone has only a few counts. J is TRBJ1-1 and V is TRBV7-3, with D unclear. V gave up 4 bases and J gave up 1 base, with 7 bases separating them. Germline V gene sequence: CDR1 SGHTA, CDR2 FQGTGA. This CDR3 spans 13 amino acids. CDR3 sequence reads: CASSYGENTEAFF. The CDR3 nucleotides are TGTGCCAGCAGCTACGGAGAGAACACTGAAGCTTTCTTT.

This sequence joins TRBV5-1 and TRBJ2-1; maybe TRBD2 (7 bases). Trimming cost V 0 bases and J 0 bases, with 10 bases left between them. The germline V gene has CDR1 SGHRS and CDR2 YFSETQ. This CDR3 comprises 16 residues. The CDR3 loop reads CASSLEGGSSYNEQFF. The CDR3 DNA reads TGCGCCAGCAGCTTGGAGGGGGGGAGCTCCTACAATGAGCAGTTCTTC.

The gene calls are TRBV11-1 and TRBJ2-5; D not resolved. Germline CDR1 and CDR2: SGHAT and FQDESV (reference sequence). The CDR3 totals 13 residues. V was clipped by 3 bases and J by 0 bases, with 5 bases between them. The CDR3 sequence: CASSLEYQETQYF. The CDR3 nucleotides are TGTGCCAGCAGCTTGGAGTACCAAGAGACCCAGTACTTC.

The rearrangement joins TRBV7-9 to TRBJ2-7; D call uncertain. The germline V and J ends were trimmed by 1 base and 2 bases, with 6 bases remaining between them. Germline lookup yields CDR1 SEHNR and CDR2 FQNEAQ (reference sequence). This CDR3 has 13 residues. The CDR3 bases are TGTGCCAGCAGCTTAGACTACCCCTACGAGCAGTACTTC. This sequence encodes CASSLDYPYEQYF.

This chain links TRBV5-5 with TRBJ1-4; unclear D gene. The CDR3 contains 16 residues. V was trimmed by 0 bases and J by 8 bases, leaving 17 bases between them. Germline values: CDR1 SGHKS, CDR2 YYEKEE (reference sequence). CDR3 loop: CASSLVAAAAREKLFF. The CDR3 coding sequence is TGTGCCAGCAGCTTGGTAGCGGCCGCGGCGCGGGAAAAACTGTTTTTT.

In this sample, this clone turned up once. The J gene is TRBJ1-2, the V gene TRBV6-6; D perhaps matches TRBD1 (6 bases). Trimming shortened V by 2 bases and J by 0 bases, and 10 bases separated the two germline ends. The CDR3 consists of 15 residues. Germline-derived CDR1 and CDR2 are MNHNY and SVGAGI (reference sequence). CDR3 sequence (DNA): TGTGCCAGCAGTTACGGGTCAGGGGCTAACTATGGCTACACCTTC. Translated, it gives CASSYGSGANYGYTF.

The chain combines TRBV7-2 with TRBJ2-3; TRBD1 agrees at 8 bases. The V gene's germline CDR1 is SGHTA and CDR2 FQGNSA. The CDR3 runs 15 residues. Trimming removed 5 bases from V and 6 bases from J; junction bases left unmatched: 10. CDR3 protein: CASSLDRAVLDTQYF. CDR3 bases: TGTGCCAGCAGCCTGGACAGGGCGGTGTTGGATACGCAGTATTTT.

V is TRBV11-3 and J is TRBJ2-2; 8 nucleotides line up with TRBD1. The CDR3 is 14 amino acids. Germline V gene sequence: CDR1 SGHNT, CDR2 YENEEA. V was clipped by 7 bases and J by 3 bases; unmatched bases: 4. The DNA for the CDR3 is TGTGCCAGCACCGCGACAGGGGACACCGGGGAGCTGTTTTTT. Its translation is CASTATGDTGELFF.

The CDR3 sequence is CASSQDFPGYGYTF. The CDR3 region has the DNA TGCGCCAGCAGCCAAGATTTCCCAGGGTATGGCTACACCTTC. The chain joins TRBV4-1 to TRBJ1-2; D perhaps matches TRBD1 (5 bases). Trimming took 0 bases from V and 5 from J, leaving 10 bases between them. This CDR3 region has 14 residues. Germline CDR1 and CDR2: MGHRA and YSYEKL.

The count of this clone is one. The chain couples TRBV7-9 to TRBJ1-2, with unresolved D. The CDR3 loop spans 12 amino acids. Germline lookup yields CDR1 SEHNR and CDR2 FQNEAQ (reference sequence). Trimming removed 3 bases from V and 5 bases from J, with 7 bases in between. The chain's CDR3 is CASSFDQYGYTF. As DNA, the CDR3 is TGTGCCAGCAGCTTCGATCAGTATGGCTACACCTTC.

The chain carries TRBV7-3 and TRBJ2-2; tentatively, D is TRBD2 (5 bases). V lost 5 bases and J lost 7, with 17 bases in between. Germline CDR1 is SGHTA and CDR2 is FQGTGA. The CDR3 runs to 15 residues. The CDR3 DNA sequence: TGTGCCAGCAGCCCCCGTTTCGGGGAAGGCGGGGAGCTGTTTTTT. Its translation is CASSPRFGEGGELFF.

The chain carries TRBV2 and TRBJ2-3; D is ambiguous. Trimming removed 8 bases at V and 5 bases at J, with 8 bases between. This CDR3 comprises 11 residues. Per the germline V gene, CDR1 is SNHLY and CDR2 is FYNNEI. The CDR3 coding sequence is TGTGCCAGCCGCCCCGGAGATACGCAGTATTTT. Encoded protein: CASRPGDTQYF.

The genes are TRBV7-9 and TRBJ1-2; TRBD1 aligns across 8 bases. With V trimmed by 4 bases and J by 7 bases, 8 bases remained unmatched. CDR3 length: 14 amino acids. Germline values: CDR1 SEHNR, CDR2 FQNEAQ (reference sequence). CDR3 sequence (DNA): TGTGCCAGCAGCTCCGACCAGGGGGCGCGTGGCTACACCTTC. Translation: CASSSDQGARGYTF.

V gene TRBV29-1 combines with J gene TRBJ2-5, with TRBD1 identical over 8 bases. Germline loops: CDR1 SQVTM, CDR2 ANQGSEA. This CDR3 is built from 15 residues. Germline trimming cut 8 bases from V and 2 bases from J; bases unmatched to any gene: 13. DNA for the CDR3: TGCAGCAGTAAAGGGGGACAGGAGAGACAAGAGACCCAGTACTTC. It translates to CSSKGGQERQETQYF.

The chain couples TRBV5-4 to TRBJ1-2, with 7 positions matching TRBD1. There are 13 residues in the CDR3. Germline V CDR1 and CDR2: SGHNT, YYREEE (reference sequence). V lost 6 bases to trimming and J lost 6 bases; unmatched junction nucleotides: 8. Written as DNA, the CDR3 is TGTGCCAGCACCCAGGGGGGTCAGAATGGCTACACCTTC. This translates into CASTQGGQNGYTF.

This rearrangement joins TRBV5-1 to TRBJ2-6; unclear D gene. This CDR3 contains 14 residues. The V gene's germline CDR1 is SGHRS and CDR2 YFSETQ. Trimming left V 2 bases short and J 4 bases short, with 7 bases between. CDR3 loop: CASSFRAGANVLTF. The CDR3 nucleotides are TGCGCCAGCAGCTTCCGTGCGGGGGCCAACGTCCTGACTTTC.

The chain employs TRBV19 and TRBJ1-3; no clear D. The CDR3 contains 15 residues. Trimming shortened V by 7 bases and J by 0 bases, and 13 bases separated the two germline ends. The germline V gene has CDR1 LNHDA and CDR2 SQIVND (reference sequence). The CDR3 DNA reads as TGTGCCAGTACCCCTTTACCGAGCTCTGGAAACACCATATATTTT. Residues: CASTPLPSSGNTIYF.

The rearrangement joins TRBV4-1 to TRBJ1-6; 9 bases map to TRBD1. V lost 3 bases and J lost 0; bases outside the gene matches: 12. Germline CDR1 MGHRA, CDR2 YSYEKL. The CDR3 loop spans 20 amino acids. CDR3 DNA: TGCGCCAGCAGCCAGGCCCCACAGGGGGCCAAGAGCTCCTATAATTCACCCCTCCACTTT. This sequence encodes CASSQAPQGAKSSYNSPLHF.

The table lists this clone with a count of one. The rearrangement uses TRBV7-2 and TRBJ1-6; 8 bases are shared with TRBD1. Germline V gene data show CDR1 as SGHTA and CDR2 as FQGNSA. This CDR3 region has 14 residues. Trimming cost V 3 bases and J 8 bases; bases outside gene matches: 3. The CDR3 reads CASSFLQGDSPLHF. CDR3 nucleotide sequence: TGTGCCAGCAGCTTCTTACAGGGGGATTCACCCCTCCACTTT. Together with reference TRBV7-2 and TRBJ1-6, the CDR3 gives the full variable domain: GAGVSQSPSNKVTEKGKDVELRCDPISGHTALYWYRQSLGQGLEFLIYFQGNSAPDKSGLPSDRFSAERTGGSVSTLTIQRTQQEDSAVYLCASSFLQGDSPLHFGNGTRLTVT.